This is a list of T cell receptor beta chains from one sample in a study of blood T cell repertoires in COVID-19. The assay was immunoSEQ multiplex PCR, and TCRdb's table has in-frame clones only and misses some. The sample lists some 120,000 clones, over 75% seen once, with approximately 12% in the top ten. Sample: peripheral blood. All receptors come from a man aged 60 to 69 with acute or convalescent COVID-19. Each CDR3 is given without its conserved first and last residue.

V,CDR3
TRBV11-2,ASSSYRVPPIGYGYT
TRBV6-5,ASSYGGTWTDTQY
TRBV5-1,ASSISGTNTGELF
TRBV5-1,ASSLSGLPYGYT
TRBV6-5,ASNRQGGNEQF
TRBV7-9,ASSLGTGVVTEAF
TRBV11-2,ASSLEGRDGDIQY
TRBV11-3,ASSLEGTGSHNEQF
TRBV29-1,SVQGRDTQY
TRBV5-1,ASSLVVQGGEYGYT
TRBV9,ASSVGWDSSSYNEQF
TRBV7-9,ASSLRTGPQGEKLF
TRBV2,ASSAGVATEAF
TRBV3-1/TRBV3-2,ASSQGRGGPQPQH
TRBV5-1,ASSLAAGGSYEQY
TRBV7-8,ASSFGGQGYEQY
TRBV12-3/TRBV12-4,ASSLLRTDTQY
TRBV28,ASSFLDTYYGYT
TRBV12-3/TRBV12-4,ASSLRGQGV
TRBV3-1/TRBV3-2,ASSPRIGATNEKLF
TRBV4-2,ASSRERSYEQY
TRBV28,ASSLWGGGSYEQY
TRBV13,ASSPRGGRTNEKLF
TRBV19,ASRPQGQIFNYGYT